The TCR beta chain described here comes from a study of blood T cell repertoires in COVID-19. Study as a whole: PBMCs, B-cell-depleted T cells, or T cells provided the cDNA or gDNA that made up the material.

Ages ranged from about 18 to 90 years, with residence in about two dozen US areas. The CDR3 extends over 14 amino acids. Germline CDR1 SNHLY, CDR2 FYNNEI. Trimming took off 7 bases at V and 5 bases at J, with 12 bases between the two ends. Data came from immunoSEQ multiplex PCR; TCRdb stores just in-frame clones and leaves some out. The data contain about 140,000 clones, about 80% of them singletons. Sequenced material: PBMCs or T cells enriched from blood (not recorded which). This receptor was obtained from a woman aged 45-65 years who had recovered from COVID-19. The rearrangement uses TRBV2 and TRBJ1-6; a possible D gene is TRBD1 (5 bases). The CDR3 sequence is CASTTDSHNSPLHF. CDR3 nucleotide sequence: TGTGCCAGCACCACTGACAGCCATAATTCACCCCTCCACTTT.